This entry is about one TCR beta chain. This sample was taken from a study of blood T cell repertoires in COVID-19. Germline V gene data show CDR1 as SEHNR and CDR2 as FQNEAQ (reference sequence). The V segment lost 3 bases and the J segment 4 bases; nucleotides outside the gene matches: 1. The CDR3 runs to 13 residues. Original data processing: Quantification of nucleated cells was approximated via reference gene primer amplification. Method: immunoSEQ multiplex PCR; TCRdb's copy keeps in-frame clones and lacks some. The V and J calls and clone size come from that table; D and trimming were worked out from the DNA. This table has some 290,000 clones, about 85% appearing once.

The sample was peripheral blood. This sequence joins TRBV7-9 and TRBJ1-2; TRBD1 matches at 8 bases. The receptor was isolated from a man aged 18 to 30 with active or convalescent COVID-19. The CDR3 is CASSLDRVYGYTF. In DNA, the CDR3 is TGTGCCAGCAGCTTGGACAGGGTCTATGGCTACACCTTC.